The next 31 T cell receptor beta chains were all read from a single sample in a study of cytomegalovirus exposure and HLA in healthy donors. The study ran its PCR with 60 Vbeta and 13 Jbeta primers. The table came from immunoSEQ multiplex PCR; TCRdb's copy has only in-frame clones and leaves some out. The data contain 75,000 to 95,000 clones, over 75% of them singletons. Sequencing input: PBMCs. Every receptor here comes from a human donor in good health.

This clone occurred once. CDR3 DNA sequence: TGTGCCTTAAGGGGCAGGGGCAAGAATGAGGATGGCTACACCTTC. This codes for CALRGRGKNEDGYTF. V usage is TRBV6-6 and J usage is TRBJ1-2; D may be TRBD1 (6 bases). V was trimmed by 11 bases and J by 6 bases, leaving 25 bases between them. The CDR3 loop spans 15 amino acids. Germline V gives CDR1 MNHNY, CDR2 SVGAGI (reference sequence).

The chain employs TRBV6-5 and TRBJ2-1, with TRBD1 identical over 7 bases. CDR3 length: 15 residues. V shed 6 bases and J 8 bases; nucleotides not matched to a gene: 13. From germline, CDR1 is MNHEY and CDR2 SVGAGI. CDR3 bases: TGTGCCAGCAGGTCCGGTGGCAGGGGGAGCGATGAGCAGTTCTTC. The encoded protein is CASRSGGRGSDEQFF.

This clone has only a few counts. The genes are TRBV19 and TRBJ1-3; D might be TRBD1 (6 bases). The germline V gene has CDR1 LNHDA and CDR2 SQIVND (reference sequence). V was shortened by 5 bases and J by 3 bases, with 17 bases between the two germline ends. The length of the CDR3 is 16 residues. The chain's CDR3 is CASSLQGLLFGNTIYF. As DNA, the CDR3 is TGTGCCAGTAGTCTGCAGGGGCTGCTGTTTGGAAACACCATATATTTT. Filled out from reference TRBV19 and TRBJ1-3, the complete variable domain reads DGGITQSPKYLFRKEGQNVTLSCEQNLNHDAMYWYRQDPGQGLRLIYYSQIVNDFQKGDIAEGYSVSREKKESFPLTVTSAQKNPTAFYLCASSLQGLLFGNTIYFGEGSWLTVV.

The CDR3: CASSPGLAGASISSYEQYF. CDR3 nucleotide sequence: TGTGCCAGCAGCCCTGGACTAGCGGGGGCCTCTATTAGCTCCTACGAGCAGTACTTC. J is TRBJ2-7 and V is TRBV4-2; TRBD2 agrees at 13 bases. Per the germline V gene, CDR1 is LGHNA and CDR2 is YNFKEQ. Trimming took 4 bases from V and 0 from J; bases not matched to a gene: 12. This CDR3 spans 19 amino acids.

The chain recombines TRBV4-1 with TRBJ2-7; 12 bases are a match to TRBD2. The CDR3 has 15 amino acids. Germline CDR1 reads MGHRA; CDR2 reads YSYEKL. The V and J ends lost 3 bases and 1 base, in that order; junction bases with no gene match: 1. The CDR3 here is CASSHTSGGSYEQYF. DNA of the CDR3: TGCGCCAGCAGCCATACTAGCGGGGGGTCCTACGAGCAGTACTTC.

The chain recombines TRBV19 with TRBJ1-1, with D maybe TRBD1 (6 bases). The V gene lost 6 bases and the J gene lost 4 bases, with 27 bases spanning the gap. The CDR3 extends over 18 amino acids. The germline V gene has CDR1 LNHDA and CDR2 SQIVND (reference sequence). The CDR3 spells CASRFSHLRGLVRTEAFF. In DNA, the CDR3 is TGTGCCAGTAGATTCAGCCACCTCAGGGGTTTGGTCCGCACTGAAGCTTTCTTT.

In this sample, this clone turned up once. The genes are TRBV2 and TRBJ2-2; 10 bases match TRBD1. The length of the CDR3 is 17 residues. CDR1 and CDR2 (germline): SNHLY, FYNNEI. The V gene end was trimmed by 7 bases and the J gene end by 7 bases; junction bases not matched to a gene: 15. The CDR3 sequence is CASTRGGTGEFGGELFF. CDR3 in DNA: TGTGCCAGCACTCGTGGGGGGACAGGGGAATTTGGCGGGGAGCTGTTTTTT.

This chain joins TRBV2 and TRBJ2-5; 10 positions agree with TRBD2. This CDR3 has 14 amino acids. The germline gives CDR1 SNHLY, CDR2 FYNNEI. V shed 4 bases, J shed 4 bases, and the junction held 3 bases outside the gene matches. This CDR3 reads CASSGGTSAETQYF. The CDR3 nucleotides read TGTGCCAGCAGTGGGGGGACTAGCGCAGAGACCCAGTACTTC.

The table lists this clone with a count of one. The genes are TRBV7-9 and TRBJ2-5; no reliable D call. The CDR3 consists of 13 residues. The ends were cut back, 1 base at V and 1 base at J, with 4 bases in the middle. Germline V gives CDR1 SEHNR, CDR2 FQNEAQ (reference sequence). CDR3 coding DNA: TGTGCCAGCAGCTTAGTAGTCCAAGAGACCCAGTACTTC. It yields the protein CASSLVVQETQYF.

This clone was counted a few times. CDR3 in amino acids: CASSLKQKDNEQFF. The CDR3 nucleotides are TGTGCCAGCAGCTTGAAACAGAAGGACAATGAGCAGTTCTTC. The chain joins TRBV5-4 to TRBJ2-1; D is unresolved. The CDR3 has 14 amino acids. Germline CDR1 is SGHNT and CDR2 is YYREEE (reference sequence). V was shortened by 1 base and J by 5 bases, with 10 bases between the two germline ends.

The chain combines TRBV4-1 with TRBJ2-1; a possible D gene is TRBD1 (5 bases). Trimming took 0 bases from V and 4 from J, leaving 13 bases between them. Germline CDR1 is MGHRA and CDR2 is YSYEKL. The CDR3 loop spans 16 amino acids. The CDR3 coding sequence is TGCGCCAGCAGCCAAGATCTCAGGGTTGAATACAATGAGCAGTTCTTC. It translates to CASSQDLRVEYNEQFF.

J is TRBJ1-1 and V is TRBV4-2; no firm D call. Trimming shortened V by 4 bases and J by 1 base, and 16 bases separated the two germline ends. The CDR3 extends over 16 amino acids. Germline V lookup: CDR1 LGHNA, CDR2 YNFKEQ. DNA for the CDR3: TGTGCCAGCAGCCGGGCCCCGGGAGCGGAGAACACTGAAGCTTTCTTT. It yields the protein CASSRAPGAENTEAFF.

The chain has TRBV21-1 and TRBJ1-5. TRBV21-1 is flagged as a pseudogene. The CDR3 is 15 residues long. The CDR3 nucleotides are TGTGCCAGCAGCAAAGGAGAGAGCCGGAATCAGCCCCAGCATTTT. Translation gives CASSKGESRNQPQHF.

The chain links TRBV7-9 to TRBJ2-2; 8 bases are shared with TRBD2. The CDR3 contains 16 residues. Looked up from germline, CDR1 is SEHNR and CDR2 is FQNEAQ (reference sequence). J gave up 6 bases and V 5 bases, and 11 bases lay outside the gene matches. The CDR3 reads CASSPGTRMGAGELFF. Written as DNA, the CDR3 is TGTGCCAGCAGCCCCGGGACTAGAATGGGTGCCGGGGAGCTGTTTTTT.

The CDR3 coding sequence is TGTGCCAGCACCAGGGGAAGCGTGCCCCAGCATTTT. Translating it yields CASTRGSVPQHF. This chain connects TRBV6-1 to TRBJ1-5; tentatively, D is TRBD1 (6 bases). Trimming shortened V by 7 bases and J by 9 bases, and 13 bases separated the two germline ends. The CDR3 is made up of 12 amino acids. The germline V gene encodes CDR1 MNHNS and CDR2 SASEGT.

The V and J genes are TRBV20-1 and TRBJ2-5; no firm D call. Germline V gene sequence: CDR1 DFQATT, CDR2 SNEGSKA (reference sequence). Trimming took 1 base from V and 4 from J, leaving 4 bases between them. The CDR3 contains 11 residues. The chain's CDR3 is CSARVRETQYF. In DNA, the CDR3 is TGCAGTGCTAGAGTTAGAGAGACCCAGTACTTC.

The CDR3 protein is CASSTGLQLSNTEAFF. The DNA for the CDR3 is TGTGCCAGTAGTACCGGACTTCAACTATCGAACACTGAAGCTTTCTTT. The rearrangement joins TRBV19 to TRBJ1-1, with D hard to call. CDR1 is LNHDA, CDR2 SQIVND, per germline (reference sequence). The ends were cut back, 4 bases at V and 1 base at J, with 16 bases in the middle. The CDR3 runs 16 residues.

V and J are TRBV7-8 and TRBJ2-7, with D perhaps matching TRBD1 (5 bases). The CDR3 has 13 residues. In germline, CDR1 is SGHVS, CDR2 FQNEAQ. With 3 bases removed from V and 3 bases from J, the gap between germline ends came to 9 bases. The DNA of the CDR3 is TGTGCCAGCAGCTTCTTAACAGGCTACGAGCAGTACTTC. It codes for CASSFLTGYEQYF.

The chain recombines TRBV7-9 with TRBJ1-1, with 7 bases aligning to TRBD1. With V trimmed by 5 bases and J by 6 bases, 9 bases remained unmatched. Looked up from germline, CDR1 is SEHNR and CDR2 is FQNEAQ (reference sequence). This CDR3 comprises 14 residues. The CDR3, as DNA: TGTGCCAGCAGCCCGCGACAGGGCAGCGCTGAAGCTTTCTTT. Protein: CASSPRQGSAEAFF.

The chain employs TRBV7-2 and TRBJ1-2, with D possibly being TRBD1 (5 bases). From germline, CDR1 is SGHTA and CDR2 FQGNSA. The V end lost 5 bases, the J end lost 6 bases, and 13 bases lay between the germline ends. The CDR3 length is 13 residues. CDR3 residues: CASSADMFHGYTF. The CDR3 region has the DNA TGTGCCAGCAGCGCGGACATGTTCCATGGCTACACCTTC.

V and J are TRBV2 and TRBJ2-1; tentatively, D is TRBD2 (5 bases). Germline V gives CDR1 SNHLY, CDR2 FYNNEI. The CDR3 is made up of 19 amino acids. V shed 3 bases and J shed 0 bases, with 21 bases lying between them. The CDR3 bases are TGTGCCAGCAGTGACGTGCCAGATACGACCGGGGACTCCTACAATGAGCAGTTCTTC. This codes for CASSDVPDTTGDSYNEQFF.

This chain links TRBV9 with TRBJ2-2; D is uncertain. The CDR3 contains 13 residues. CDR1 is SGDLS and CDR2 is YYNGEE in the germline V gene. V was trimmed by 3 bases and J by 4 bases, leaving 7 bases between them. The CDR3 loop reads CASSGASTGELFF. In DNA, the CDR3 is TGTGCCAGCAGCGGGGCCTCCACCGGGGAGCTGTTTTTT.

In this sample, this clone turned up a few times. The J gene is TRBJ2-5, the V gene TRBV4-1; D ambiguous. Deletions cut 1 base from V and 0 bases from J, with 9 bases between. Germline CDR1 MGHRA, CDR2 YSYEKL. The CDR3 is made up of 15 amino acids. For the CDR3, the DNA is TGCGCCAGCAGCCAAGGGAGTGGGTACCAAGAGACCCAGTACTTC. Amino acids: CASSQGSGYQETQYF.

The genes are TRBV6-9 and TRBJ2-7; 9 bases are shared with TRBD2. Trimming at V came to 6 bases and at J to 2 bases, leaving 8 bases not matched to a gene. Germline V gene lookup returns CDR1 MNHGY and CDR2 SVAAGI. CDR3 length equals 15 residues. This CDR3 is CASRARSGGTYEQYF. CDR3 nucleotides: TGTGCCAGCAGGGCCAGAAGCGGGGGGACCTACGAGCAGTACTTC.

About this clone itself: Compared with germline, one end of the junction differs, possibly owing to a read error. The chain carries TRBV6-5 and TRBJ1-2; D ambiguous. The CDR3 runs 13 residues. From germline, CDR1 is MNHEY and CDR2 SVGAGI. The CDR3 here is CAGSFNSAYGYTF. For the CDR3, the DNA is TGTGCCGGCAGTTTTAACAGTGCATATGGCTACACCTTC.

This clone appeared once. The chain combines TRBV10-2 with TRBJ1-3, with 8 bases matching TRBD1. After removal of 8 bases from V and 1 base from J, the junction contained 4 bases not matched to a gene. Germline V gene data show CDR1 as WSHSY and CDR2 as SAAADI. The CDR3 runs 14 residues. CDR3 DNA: TGCGCCAGCTCAGGGGGCGGATCTGGAAACACCATATATTTT. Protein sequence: CASSGGGSGNTIYF.

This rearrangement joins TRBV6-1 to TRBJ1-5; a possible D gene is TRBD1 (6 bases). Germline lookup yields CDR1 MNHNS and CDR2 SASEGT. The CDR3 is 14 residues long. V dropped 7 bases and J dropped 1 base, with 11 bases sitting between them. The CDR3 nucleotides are TGTGCCAGCACTCCCGACAGGAGCAATCAGCCCCAGCATTTT. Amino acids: CASTPDRSNQPQHF.

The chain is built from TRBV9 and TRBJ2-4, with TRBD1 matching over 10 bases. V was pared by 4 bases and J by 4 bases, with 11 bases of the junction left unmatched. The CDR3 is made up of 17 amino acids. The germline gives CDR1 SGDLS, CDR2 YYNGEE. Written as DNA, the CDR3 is TGTGCCAGCAGCACCCAGGACAGGGGGACGGGTAAAAACATTCAGTACTTC. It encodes CASSTQDRGTGKNIQYF.

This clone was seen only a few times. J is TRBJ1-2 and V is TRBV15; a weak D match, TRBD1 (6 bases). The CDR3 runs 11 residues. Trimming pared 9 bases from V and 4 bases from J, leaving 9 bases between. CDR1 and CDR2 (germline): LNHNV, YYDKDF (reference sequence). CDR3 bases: TGTGCCACAGGGGGGGGCTATGGCTACACCTTC. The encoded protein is CATGGGYGYTF.

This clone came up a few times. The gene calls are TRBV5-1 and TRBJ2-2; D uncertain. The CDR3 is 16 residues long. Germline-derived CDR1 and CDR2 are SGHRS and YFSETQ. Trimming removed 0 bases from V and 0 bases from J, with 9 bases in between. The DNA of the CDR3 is TGCGCCAGCAGCTTGGGACATCTCGCGAACACCGGGGAGCTGTTTTTT. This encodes CASSLGHLANTGELFF.

DNA of the CDR3: TGTGCCAGCAAACCCACAGGGACGGGAGGCTACACCTTC. It encodes CASKPTGTGGYTF. V is TRBV27 and J is TRBJ1-2; a weak D match, TRBD1 (6 bases). Trimming took 7 bases from V and 8 from J, leaving 17 bases between them. This CDR3 spans 13 amino acids. Germline loops: CDR1 MNHEY, CDR2 SMNVEV (reference sequence).